The table lists the clone carrying this T cell receptor beta chain with many counts. Its antigen remains unknown. The CDR3 spans 15 residues. J was trimmed by 8 bases and V by 6 bases; bases with no gene match: 13. Per the germline V gene, CDR1 is MNHNY and CDR2 is SVGAGI (reference sequence). Using its own MiXCR run on the multiplex PCR reads, TCRdb lists one record per CDR3 protein. The data hold 13,000 or so distinct CDR3 sequences, with approximately 60% observed a single time. This sample stems from a study of breast tumors, draining lymph nodes, adjacent tissues. Whole-study results and caveats: Luminal-like breast cancer showed significantly greater tumor-nontumor repertoire similarity than basal-like breast cancer did. Tumor TCR diversity was below lymph nodes but above nontumor tissue.

The sequence derives from a female donor with breast cancer. Some clones in this sample may be carry-over from other donors' samples. The V gene is TRBV6-6, the J gene TRBJ1-2; TRBD1 matches 9 bases. Input material: tumor-adjacent breast tissue. CDR3 bases: TGTGCCAGCAGCGGGGGGACAGGGTCCCTTCGCGGCTACACCTTC. As protein: CASSGGTGSLRGYTF.